This TCR beta chain was recovered during a study of shared clonotypes between healthy human individuals. CD45RO negativity and positive selection for CCR7 defined naive CD8 cells, a population that excluded terminally differentiated effector memory CD45RA+ cells. The healthy adult donors were HIV-negative and reported no recent acute infections or vaccinations. Authors' methods: Filtering differed because ImmunoSEQ produced junction-only sequences that carried no quality scores. Profiled with immunoSEQ multiplex PCR; TCRdb holds only in-frame clones, not every one. The DNA was the basis for D and trimming; V, J and clone size are from that table. The sample records around 610,000 clones, 96% being singletons. The CDR3 contains 15 residues. The germline V and J ends were trimmed by 0 bases and 9 bases, with 16 bases remaining between them. The V gene's germline CDR1 is SGHRS and CDR2 YFSETQ.

The chain carries TRBV5-1 and TRBJ1-3; D gene unclear. This sequence originates from a woman in her 30s in good health. The sequencing input was naive CD8+ T cells sorted from blood. The CDR3: CASSLGGRIIPTIYF. CDR3 bases: TGCGCCAGCAGCTTGGGCGGTAGGATCATCCCCACCATATATTTT.